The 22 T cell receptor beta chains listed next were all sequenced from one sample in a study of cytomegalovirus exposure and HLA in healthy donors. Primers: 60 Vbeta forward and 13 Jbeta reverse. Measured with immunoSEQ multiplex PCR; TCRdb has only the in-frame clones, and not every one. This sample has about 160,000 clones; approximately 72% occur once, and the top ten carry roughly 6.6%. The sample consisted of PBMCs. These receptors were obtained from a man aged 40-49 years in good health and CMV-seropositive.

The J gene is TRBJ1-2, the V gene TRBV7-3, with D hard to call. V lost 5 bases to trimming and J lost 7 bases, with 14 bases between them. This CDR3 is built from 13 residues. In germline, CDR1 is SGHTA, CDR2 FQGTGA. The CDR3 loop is CASSPGSGSGYTF. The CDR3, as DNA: TGTGCCAGCAGCCCCGGGTCGGGTTCTGGCTACACCTTC.

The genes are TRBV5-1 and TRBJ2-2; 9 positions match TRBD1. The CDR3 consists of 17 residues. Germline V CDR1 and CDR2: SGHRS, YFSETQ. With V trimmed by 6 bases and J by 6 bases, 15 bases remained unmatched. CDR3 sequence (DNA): TGCGCCAGCACCGCTTGGGGTCCGGGACAGGGACCCGGGGAGCTGTTTTTT. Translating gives CASTAWGPGQGPGELFF.

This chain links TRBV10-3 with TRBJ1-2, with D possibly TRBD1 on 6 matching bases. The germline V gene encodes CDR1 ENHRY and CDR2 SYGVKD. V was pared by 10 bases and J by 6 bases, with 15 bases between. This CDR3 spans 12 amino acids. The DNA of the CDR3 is TGTGCCAGCTATAGGGGGAAGGATGGCTACACCTTC. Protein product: CASYRGKDGYTF.

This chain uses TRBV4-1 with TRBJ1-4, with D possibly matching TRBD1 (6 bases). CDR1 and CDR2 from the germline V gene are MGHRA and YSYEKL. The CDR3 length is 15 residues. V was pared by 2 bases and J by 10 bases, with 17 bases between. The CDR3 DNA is TGCGCCAGCAGCCAAATCGGGGGGGCTGGGGGAAAACTGTTTTTT. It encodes CASSQIGGAGGKLFF.

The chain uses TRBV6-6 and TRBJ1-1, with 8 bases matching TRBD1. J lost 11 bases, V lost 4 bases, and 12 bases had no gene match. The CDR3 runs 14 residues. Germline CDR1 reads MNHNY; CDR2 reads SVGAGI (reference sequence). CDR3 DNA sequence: TGTGCCAGCAGTTTCGGGACAGGAAACGGGGAGGCTTTCTTT. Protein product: CASSFGTGNGEAFF.

The CDR3 nucleotides read TGTGCCAGCAGCCCTCGACAGGACGGATATGGCTACACCTTC. Its protein is CASSPRQDGYGYTF. J is TRBJ1-2 and V is TRBV7-2, with D possibly being TRBD1 (6 bases). The CDR3 covers 14 residues. Deletions cut 5 bases from V and 5 bases from J, with 15 bases between. The germline V gene has CDR1 SGHTA and CDR2 FQGNSA.

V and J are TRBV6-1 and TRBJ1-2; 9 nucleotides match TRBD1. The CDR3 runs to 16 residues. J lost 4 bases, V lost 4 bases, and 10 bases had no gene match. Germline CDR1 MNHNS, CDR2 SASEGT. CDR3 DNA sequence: TGTGCCAGCAGTGGTACGGGTTGGGGACAGGGCTATGGCTACACCTTC. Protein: CASSGTGWGQGYGYTF.

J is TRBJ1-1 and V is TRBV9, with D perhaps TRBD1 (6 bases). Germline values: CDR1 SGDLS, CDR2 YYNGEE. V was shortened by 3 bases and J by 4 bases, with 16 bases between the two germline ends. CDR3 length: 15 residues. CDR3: CASSGAPRGGTEAFF. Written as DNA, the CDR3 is TGTGCCAGCAGCGGAGCCCCTAGGGGGGGCACTGAAGCTTTCTTT.

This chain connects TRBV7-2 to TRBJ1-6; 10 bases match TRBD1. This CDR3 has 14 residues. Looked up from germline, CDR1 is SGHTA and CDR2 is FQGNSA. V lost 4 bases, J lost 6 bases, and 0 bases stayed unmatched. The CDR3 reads CASSWDRGNSPLHF. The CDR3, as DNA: TGTGCCAGCAGCTGGGACAGGGGTAATTCACCCCTCCACTTT. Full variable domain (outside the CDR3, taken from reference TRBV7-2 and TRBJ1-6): GAGVSQSPSNKVTEKGKDVELRCDPISGHTALYWYRQSLGQGLEFLIYFQGNSAPDKSGLPSDRFSAERTGGSVSTLTIQRTQQEDSAVYLCASSWDRGNSPLHFGNGTRLTVT.

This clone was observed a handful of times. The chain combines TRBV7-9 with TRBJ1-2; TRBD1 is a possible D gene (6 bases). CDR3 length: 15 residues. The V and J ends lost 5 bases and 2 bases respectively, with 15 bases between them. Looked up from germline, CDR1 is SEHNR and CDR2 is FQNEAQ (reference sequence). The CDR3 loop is CASSPGGGLNYGYTF. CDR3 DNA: TGTGCCAGCAGCCCGGGAGGGGGACTAAACTATGGCTACACCTTC.

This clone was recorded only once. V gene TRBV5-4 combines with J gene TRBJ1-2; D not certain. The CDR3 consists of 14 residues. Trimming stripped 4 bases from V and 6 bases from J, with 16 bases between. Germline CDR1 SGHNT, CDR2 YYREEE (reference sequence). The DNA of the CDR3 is TGTGCCAGCAGCCCCTGGACGGCGGGAAATGGCTACACCTTC. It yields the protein CASSPWTAGNGYTF. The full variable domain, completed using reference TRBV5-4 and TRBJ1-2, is ETGVTQSPTHLIKTRGQQVTLRCSSQSGHNTVSWYQQALGQGPQFIFQYYREEENGRGNFPPRFSGLQFPNYSSELNVNALELDDSALYLCASSPWTAGNGYTFGSGTRLTVV.

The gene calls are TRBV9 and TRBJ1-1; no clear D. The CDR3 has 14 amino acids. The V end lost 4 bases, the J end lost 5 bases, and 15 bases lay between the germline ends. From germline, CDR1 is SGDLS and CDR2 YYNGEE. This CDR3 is CASSPGSSLTEAFF. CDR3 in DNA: TGTGCCAGCAGCCCTGGCTCCTCTTTGACTGAAGCTTTCTTT. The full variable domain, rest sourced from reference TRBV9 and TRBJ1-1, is DSGVTQTPKHLITATGQRVTLRCSPRSGDLSVYWYQQSLDQGLQFLIQYYNGEERAKGNILERFSAQQFPDLHSELNLSSLELGDSALYFCASSPGSSLTEAFFGQGTRLTVV.

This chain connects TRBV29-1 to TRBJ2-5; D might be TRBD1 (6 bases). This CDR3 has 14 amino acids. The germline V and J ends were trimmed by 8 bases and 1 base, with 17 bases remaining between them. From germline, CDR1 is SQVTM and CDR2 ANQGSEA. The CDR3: CSSTGIATQETQYF. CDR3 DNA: TGCAGCTCAACAGGGATCGCCACCCAAGAGACCCAGTACTTC.

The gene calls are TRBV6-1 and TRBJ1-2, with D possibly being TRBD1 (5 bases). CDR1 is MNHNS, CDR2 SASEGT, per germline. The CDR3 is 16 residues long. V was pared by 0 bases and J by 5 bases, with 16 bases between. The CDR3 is CASSEAGLPEEYGYTF. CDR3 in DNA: TGTGCCAGCAGTGAAGCGGGACTCCCGGAAGAGTATGGCTACACCTTC.

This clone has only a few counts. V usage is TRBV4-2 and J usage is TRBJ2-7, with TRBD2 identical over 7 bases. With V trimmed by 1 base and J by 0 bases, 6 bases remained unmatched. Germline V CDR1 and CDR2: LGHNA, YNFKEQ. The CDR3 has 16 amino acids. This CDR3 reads CASSQGLWGGSYEQYF. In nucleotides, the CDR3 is TGTGCCAGCAGCCAAGGTTTGTGGGGGGGCTCCTACGAGCAGTACTTC.

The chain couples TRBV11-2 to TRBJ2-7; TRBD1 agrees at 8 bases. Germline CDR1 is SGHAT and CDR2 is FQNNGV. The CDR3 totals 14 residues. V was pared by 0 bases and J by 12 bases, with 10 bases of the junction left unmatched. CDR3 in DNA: TGTGCCAGCAGCTTAGAGGGGAGGACAGGGCCGGGGTACTTC. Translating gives CASSLEGRTGPGYF. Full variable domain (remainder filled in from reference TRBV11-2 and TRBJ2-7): EAGVAQSPRYKIIEKRQSVAFWCNPISGHATLYWYQQILGQGPKLLIQFQNNGVVDDSQLPKDRFSAERLKGVDSTLKIQPAKLEDSAVYLCASSLEGRTGPGYFGPGTRLTVT.

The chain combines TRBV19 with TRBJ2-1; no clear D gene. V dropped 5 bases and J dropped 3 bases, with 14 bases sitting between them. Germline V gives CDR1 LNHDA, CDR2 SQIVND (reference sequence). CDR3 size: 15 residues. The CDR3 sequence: CASSPSEQHYNEQFF. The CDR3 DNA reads TGTGCCAGTAGTCCGTCGGAACAGCACTACAATGAGCAGTTCTTC.

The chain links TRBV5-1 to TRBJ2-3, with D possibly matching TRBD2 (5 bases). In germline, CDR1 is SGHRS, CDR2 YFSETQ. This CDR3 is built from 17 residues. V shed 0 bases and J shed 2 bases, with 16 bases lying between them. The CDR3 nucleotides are TGCGCCAGCAGCTTGGGTCCTAGCCGACTCCACACAGATACGCAGTATTTT. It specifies CASSLGPSRLHTDTQYF.

CDR3 DNA: TGCGCCAGCAGCCAAGCTTTTGGCAGGGACTATGGCTACACCTTC. Its protein product is CASSQAFGRDYGYTF. This chain links TRBV4-3 with TRBJ1-2; maybe TRBD1 (5 bases). Between the trimmed V and J ends, which lost 1 base and 3 bases, there was a span of 12 bases. The CDR3 consists of 15 residues. Looked up from germline, CDR1 is LGHNA and CDR2 is YSLEER.

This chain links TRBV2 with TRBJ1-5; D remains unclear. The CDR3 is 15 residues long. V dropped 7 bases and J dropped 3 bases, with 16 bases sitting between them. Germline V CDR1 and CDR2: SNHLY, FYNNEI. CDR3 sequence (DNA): TGTGCCAGCATTGGTTACGCGGGAAACAATCAGCCCCAGCATTTT. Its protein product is CASIGYAGNNQPQHF.

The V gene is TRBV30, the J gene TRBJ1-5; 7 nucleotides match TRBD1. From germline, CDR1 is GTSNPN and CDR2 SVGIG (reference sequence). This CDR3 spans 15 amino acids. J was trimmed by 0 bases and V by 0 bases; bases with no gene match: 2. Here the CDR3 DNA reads TGTGCCTGGAGTGTTGGGACAGCTAGCAATCAGCCCCAGCATTTT. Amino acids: CAWSVGTASNQPQHF.

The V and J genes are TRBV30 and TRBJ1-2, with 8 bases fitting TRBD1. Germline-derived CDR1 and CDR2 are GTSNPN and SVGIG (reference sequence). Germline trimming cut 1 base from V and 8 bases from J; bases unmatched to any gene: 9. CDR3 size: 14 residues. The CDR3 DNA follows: TGTGCCTGGAGTGACACCGGGACAGGCGGCGGCTACACCTTC. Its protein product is CAWSDTGTGGGYTF.